This is a list of T cell receptor beta chains from one sample in a study of T cell changes during pregnancy in multiple sclerosis. TCRdb keeps only in-frame clones here, not all; method: immunoSEQ multiplex PCR. The table records tens of thousands of clones, roughly 92% of them present only once. The sample here was peripheral blood, taken after pregnancy. The receptors stem from a female donor in good health, enrolled as a control in a pregnancy study. The CDR3 runs from the conserved cysteine through the conserved F or W. D genes are given only for firm matches. The size of a clone is reported for some rows only, either as once, few or many, or as a class for expanded clones.

cdr3_length: 19
d_call: -
v_call: TRBV28
j_call: TRBJ2-7
clone_size: -
cdr3_aa: CASSLREARWRTNPYEQYF
cdr3_nt: TGTGCCAGCAGTCTGAGGGAGGCTAGGTGGAGGACGAATCCCTACGAGCAGTACTTC

cdr3_length: 15
d_call: -
v_call: TRBV30
j_call: TRBJ1-2
clone_size: once
cdr3_aa: CAWSEFEEWAYGYTF
cdr3_nt: TGTGCCTGGAGTGAATTTGAAGAGTGGGCCTATGGCTACACCTTC

cdr3_length: 11
d_call: TRBD1
v_call: TRBV30
j_call: TRBJ2-7
clone_size: -
cdr3_aa: CAWSVQGEQYF
cdr3_nt: TGTGCCTGGAGTGTACAGGGGGAGCAGTACTTC

cdr3_length: 14
d_call: -
v_call: TRBV7-9
j_call: TRBJ2-2
clone_size: -
cdr3_aa: CASRKGGDTGELFF
cdr3_nt: TGTGCCAGCAGGAAGGGGGGGGACACCGGGGAGCTGTTTTTT

cdr3_length: 15
d_call: -
v_call: TRBV19
j_call: TRBJ1-4
clone_size: -
cdr3_aa: CASSIAATTNEKLFF
cdr3_nt: TGTGCCAGTAGTATCGCGGCGACAACTAATGAAAAACTGTTTTTT

cdr3_length: 16
d_call: TRBD1
v_call: TRBV28
j_call: TRBJ1-4
clone_size: -
cdr3_aa: CASSSLDRGSNEKLFF
cdr3_nt: TGTGCCAGCAGTTCCCTCGACAGGGGGTCTAATGAAAAACTGTTTTTT

cdr3_length: 14
d_call: -
v_call: TRBV6-5
j_call: TRBJ2-1
clone_size: -
cdr3_aa: CASSYRTGVWEQFF
cdr3_nt: TGTGCCAGCAGTTACCGTACGGGGGTGTGGGAGCAGTTCTTC

cdr3_length: 14
d_call: -
v_call: TRBV7-9
j_call: TRBJ2-5
clone_size: -
cdr3_aa: CASSSGPLGETQYF
cdr3_nt: TGTGCCAGCAGCTCAGGGCCCCTAGGGGAGACCCAGTACTTC

cdr3_length: 12
d_call: -
v_call: TRBV28
j_call: TRBJ2-5
clone_size: -
cdr3_aa: CASSLAGPPQYF
cdr3_nt: TGTGCCAGCAGTTTAGCGGGCCCTCCCCAGTACTTC

cdr3_length: 12
d_call: -
v_call: TRBV7-9
j_call: TRBJ2-3
clone_size: -
cdr3_aa: CASSSQGDTQYF
cdr3_nt: TGTGCCAGCAGTTCACAGGGTGATACGCAGTATTTT

cdr3_length: 13
d_call: -
v_call: TRBV6-1
j_call: TRBJ1-5
clone_size: once
cdr3_aa: CASTPGPNQPQHF
cdr3_nt: TGTGCCAGCACCCCAGGGCCCAATCAGCCCCAGCATTTT

cdr3_length: 15
d_call: -
v_call: TRBV7-9
j_call: TRBJ2-5
clone_size: -
cdr3_aa: CASSRRGGAGETQYF
cdr3_nt: TGTGCCAGCAGCCGACGAGGGGGGGCTGGAGAGACCCAGTACTTC

cdr3_length: 17
d_call: -
v_call: TRBV25-1
j_call: TRBJ2-3
clone_size: -
cdr3_aa: CASSSSLVEVSTDTQYF
cdr3_nt: TGTGCCAGCAGTTCCTCTCTGGTGGAGGTTAGCACAGATACGCAGTATTTT

cdr3_length: 15
d_call: TRBD2
v_call: TRBV7-2
j_call: TRBJ2-5
clone_size: -
cdr3_aa: CASSDEAGAGETQYF
cdr3_nt: TGTGCCAGCAGCGATGAAGCGGGAGCAGGGGAGACCCAGTACTTC

cdr3_length: 14
d_call: -
v_call: TRBV5-1
j_call: TRBJ1-2
clone_size: -
cdr3_aa: CASSFYLDSDGYTF
cdr3_nt: TGCGCCAGCAGCTTCTACTTGGACAGCGATGGCTACACCTTC

cdr3_length: 14
d_call: -
v_call: TRBV28
j_call: TRBJ2-6
clone_size: -
cdr3_aa: CATGTSSGANVLTF
cdr3_nt: TGTGCCACCGGTACCTCCTCTGGGGCCAACGTCCTGACTTTC

cdr3_length: 12
d_call: TRBD1
v_call: TRBV13
j_call: TRBJ1-6
clone_size: -
cdr3_aa: CASTGENSPLHF
cdr3_nt: TGTGCCAGTACAGGGGAAAATTCACCCCTCCACTTT

cdr3_length: 13
d_call: -
v_call: TRBV29-1
j_call: TRBJ1-1
clone_size: -
cdr3_aa: CSVEDRVDTEAFF
cdr3_nt: TGCAGCGTTGAAGACAGGGTTGACACTGAAGCTTTCTTT

cdr3_length: 15
d_call: -
v_call: TRBV5-5
j_call: TRBJ2-7
clone_size: -
cdr3_aa: CASSHLVGGTYEQYF
cdr3_nt: TGTGCCAGCAGCCACCTTGTGGGGGGAACCTACGAGCAGTACTTC

cdr3_length: 15
d_call: -
v_call: TRBV7-9
j_call: TRBJ1-5
clone_size: -
cdr3_aa: CASSLGGRGNQPQHF
cdr3_nt: TGTGCCAGCAGCTTAGGTGGGCGGGGCAATCAGCCCCAGCATTTT

cdr3_length: 14
d_call: -
v_call: TRBV15
j_call: TRBJ2-7
clone_size: -
cdr3_aa: CATSRDGVPGEQYF
cdr3_nt: TGTGCCACCAGCAGAGATGGGGTTCCGGGGGAGCAGTACTTC

cdr3_length: 16
d_call: TRBD1
v_call: TRBV5-1
j_call: TRBJ1-5
clone_size: -
cdr3_aa: CASSSTGDGGNQPQHF
cdr3_nt: TGCGCCAGCAGCTCCACAGGGGACGGTGGCAATCAGCCCCAGCATTTT

cdr3_length: 14
d_call: -
v_call: TRBV5-1
j_call: TRBJ1-2
clone_size: -
cdr3_aa: CASSSTDRTYGYTF
cdr3_nt: TGCGCCAGCAGCTCGACTGACAGAACGTATGGCTACACCTTC

cdr3_length: 14
d_call: TRBD2
v_call: TRBV7-3
j_call: TRBJ2-1
clone_size: -
cdr3_aa: CASSFLAGGDEQFF
cdr3_nt: TGTGCCAGCAGCTTCTTAGCGGGAGGTGATGAGCAGTTCTTC

cdr3_length: 14
d_call: TRBD1
v_call: TRBV15
j_call: TRBJ2-7
clone_size: -
cdr3_aa: CATSRIDRGHEQYF
cdr3_nt: TGTGCCACCAGCAGAATAGACAGGGGCCACGAGCAGTACTTC

cdr3_length: 11
d_call: -
v_call: TRBV4-2
j_call: TRBJ1-1
clone_size: once
cdr3_aa: CASSQGQKAFF
cdr3_nt: TGTGCCAGCAGCCAAGGACAGAAAGCTTTCTTT

cdr3_length: 18
d_call: TRBD2
v_call: TRBV15
j_call: TRBJ2-3
clone_size: once
cdr3_aa: CATSPTPGTSGGTDTQYF
cdr3_nt: TGTGCCACCAGCCCAACCCCCGGGACTAGCGGGGGGACAGATACGCAGTATTTT

cdr3_length: 12
d_call: -
v_call: TRBV6-5
j_call: TRBJ2-2
clone_size: few
cdr3_aa: CASQPAGGELFF
cdr3_nt: TGTGCCAGCCAGCCGGCAGGCGGGGAGCTGTTTTTT